This TCR beta chain was identified in a study of CXCR3-negative and CXCR3-positive naive CD8 T cells. Whole-study results and caveats: Greater hydrophobicity was found in TRB CDR3s of CXCR3-positive naive cells than of CXCR3-negative naive cells. Memory cells differed in TRBV-TRBJ usage, but naive CXCR3-negative and CXCR3-positive cells had similar usage. Memory CD8+ cells had much lower diversity, and both naive subsets had comparably high diversity.

Worth noting for this clonotype: Its cognate antigen is unknown.

This CDR3 is built from 15 residues. Looked up from germline, CDR1 is LGHDT and CDR2 is YNNKEL (reference sequence). UMI-labeled TRB cDNA libraries were prepared by 5' RACE. One entry per CDR3 protein, without DNA, is what TCRdb gives after re-calling the 5' RACE reads. The ten top clones account for around 4.9%, within a sample of fewer than 65,000 distinct CDR3 sequences. Triplicate sorts, fewer than 350,000 cells apiece, were made for each CD8+ T cell subset. The naive CD8+ gate required CD45RO-CCR7+CD27+CD95- phenotype. The TCR originated in a human donor in good health. Some clones in this sample may be carry-over from other donors' samples. What was sequenced was naive CXCR3+ CD8+ T cells from blood. Sample subset: CD45RO-CCR7+CD27+CD95- naive CD8+ T cells expressing CXCR3 (TNR3+). The chain uses TRBV3-1 and TRBJ2-1; the D call of TRBD1 rests on TCRdb alone, since no DNA is present to check it. The chain's CDR3 is CASSYGQGGTSRQFF.